The 17 T cell receptor beta chains reported below all come from one sample, sequenced in a study of technical replicates of blood from several donors. TCRdb keeps only in-frame clones here, not all; method: immunoSEQ multiplex PCR. The repertoire includes about 100,000 clones, about 94% of them detected once, and about 0.24% sits in the top ten. The sequencing input was T cells isolated from PBMCs. The receptors originated from a human donor in good health.

V and J are TRBV4-1 and TRBJ2-7, with 7 bases that match TRBD1. CDR3 size: 16 residues. The junction had 10 bases not matched to a gene; V was cut back by 4 bases and J by 1 base. CDR1 MGHRA and CDR2 YSYEKL come from the germline V gene. CDR3 bases: TGCGCCAGCAGCCTTGCAGGGGGTGGGACATCCTACGAGCAGTACTTC. Its protein is CASSLAGGGTSYEQYF.

This sequence joins TRBV28 and TRBJ1-5; TRBD1 is a possible D gene (6 bases). V gave up 4 bases and J gave up 3 bases, with 10 bases separating them. CDR1 and CDR2 from the germline V gene are MDHEN and SYDVKM. The CDR3 is 14 amino acids. The CDR3 reads CASSSGQDNQPQHF. In nucleotides, the CDR3 is TGTGCCAGCAGTTCGGGACAAGACAATCAGCCCCAGCATTTT.

The chain couples TRBV5-6 to TRBJ2-7; a possible D gene is TRBD2 (5 bases). V lost 0 bases, J lost 0 bases, and 10 bases lay in between. Per germline, CDR1 SGHDT and CDR2 YYEEEE. This CDR3 spans 15 amino acids. The CDR3 nucleotides read TGTGCCAGCAGCTTGGCGGGAAGGGACTCCTACGAGCAGTACTTC. Translated: CASSLAGRDSYEQYF.

This chain links TRBV19 with TRBJ1-2; 10 nucleotides agree with TRBD1. Per germline, CDR1 LNHDA and CDR2 SQIVND (reference sequence). The V and J ends lost 7 bases and 8 bases, in that order; junction bases with no gene match: 28. This CDR3 has 20 amino acids. The CDR3 sequence is CASNNARGRDRGITTMGYTF. The DNA of the CDR3 is TGTGCCAGTAATAACGCTAGGGGTCGGGACAGGGGAATAACAACTATGGGCTACACCTTC.

This chain uses TRBV5-1 with TRBJ2-5; the match to TRBD2 covers 7 bases. Looked up from germline, CDR1 is SGHRS and CDR2 is YFSETQ. CDR3 size: 16 residues. The V and J ends lost 0 bases and 4 bases, in that order; junction bases with no gene match: 9. The CDR3 spells CASSLVGGGPVETQYF. The DNA for the CDR3 is TGCGCCAGCAGCTTGGTTGGGGGAGGGCCCGTAGAGACCCAGTACTTC.

This clone has only one observation. This sequence joins TRBV20-1 and TRBJ1-2; D is unclear. The CDR3 consists of 11 residues. The germline V gene has CDR1 DFQATT and CDR2 SNEGSKA (reference sequence). Trimming took off 6 bases at V and 6 bases at J, with 11 bases between the two ends. CDR3 region: CSAQASDGYTF. CDR3 in DNA: TGCAGTGCCCAGGCCTCCGATGGCTACACCTTC.

The V call is TRBV6-1, the J call TRBJ1-1, with TRBD1 as a possible D gene (5 bases). The germline V gene has CDR1 MNHNS and CDR2 SASEGT. The CDR3 runs to 15 residues. V lost 7 bases and J 0 bases, leaving 15 bases between the germline ends. The CDR3 reads CASKAGGLMNTEAFF. The CDR3, as DNA: TGTGCCAGCAAGGCGGGGGGACTCATGAACACTGAAGCTTTCTTT.

J is TRBJ1-2 and V is TRBV2; D is uncertain. Germline-derived CDR1 and CDR2 are SNHLY and FYNNEI. V was trimmed by 2 bases and J by 3 bases, leaving 13 bases between them. This CDR3 region has 15 residues. CDR3 nucleotide sequence: TGTGCCAGCAGTGAACGACTCTCGACTTACTATGGCTACACCTTC. Encoded protein: CASSERLSTYYGYTF.

This chain joins TRBV18 and TRBJ1-1, with D unclear. The ends were cut back, 3 bases at V and 5 bases at J, with 7 bases in the middle. The CDR3 consists of 12 residues. CDR1 is KGHSH, CDR2 LQKENI, per germline. The CDR3 sequence is CASSPLVTEAFF. Written as DNA, the CDR3 is TGTGCCAGCTCACCCCTAGTAACTGAAGCTTTCTTT.

The rearrangement links TRBV4-1 to TRBJ2-7; no clear D gene. From germline, CDR1 is MGHRA and CDR2 YSYEKL. This CDR3 comprises 16 residues. The V and J ends lost 3 bases and 4 bases respectively, with 19 bases between them. The CDR3 spells CASSQAEERGTYEQYF. The DNA of the CDR3 is TGCGCCAGCAGCCAGGCTGAAGAGAGAGGCACTTACGAGCAGTACTTC.

This clone has a single count. The genes are TRBV19 and TRBJ2-7, with 10 nucleotides matching TRBD1. This CDR3 comprises 15 residues. Germline CDR1 is LNHDA and CDR2 is SQIVND (reference sequence). V dropped 6 bases and J dropped 1; count of bases not matched to a gene: 6. CDR3 sequence: CASRLGTGVSYEQYF. The CDR3 bases are TGTGCCAGTAGGTTAGGGACAGGGGTATCCTACGAGCAGTACTTC.

The V and J genes are TRBV7-9 and TRBJ1-2; a possible D gene is TRBD1 (5 bases). The V end was cut by 0 bases, the J end by 2 bases, with 7 bases between. CDR1 and CDR2 from the germline V gene are SEHNR and FQNEAQ (reference sequence). The CDR3 totals 14 residues. The CDR3, as DNA: TGTGCCAGCAGCTTAGCGCAGGGAAACTATGGCTACACCTTC. This encodes CASSLAQGNYGYTF.

The genes are TRBV19 and TRBJ2-6; a weak D match, TRBD1 (6 bases). The CDR3 loop spans 16 amino acids. V lost 5 bases to trimming and J lost 0 bases, with 11 bases between them. Germline CDR1 reads LNHDA; CDR2 reads SQIVND (reference sequence). CDR3 bases: TGTGCCAGTAGTGCAGGGGCCCACTCTGGGGCCAACGTCCTGACTTTC. The encoded protein is CASSAGAHSGANVLTF.

The rearrangement joins TRBV5-6 to TRBJ2-7, with D perhaps TRBD1 (5 bases). Trimming removed 1 base from V and 3 bases from J, with 8 bases in between. Per germline, CDR1 SGHDT and CDR2 YYEEEE. The CDR3 length is 13 residues. CDR3 residues: CASSLLQGYEQYF. CDR3 in DNA: TGTGCCAGCAGCTTGCTCCAGGGCTACGAGCAGTACTTC.

The chain uses TRBV19 and TRBJ2-3; 7 nucleotides align to TRBD1. Germline lookup yields CDR1 LNHDA and CDR2 SQIVND (reference sequence). V dropped 6 bases and J dropped 1; count of bases not matched to a gene: 4. The CDR3 is 14 residues long. The CDR3 sequence is CASRPGQGTDTQYF. The CDR3 DNA reads TGTGCCAGTAGGCCCGGACAGGGCACAGATACGCAGTATTTT.

V gene TRBV19 combines with J gene TRBJ2-5, with D hard to call. Germline CDR1 is LNHDA and CDR2 is SQIVND (reference sequence). The CDR3 has 13 amino acids. V was cut by 5 bases and J by 2 bases, with 9 bases left in between. CDR3 region: CASSFLNQETQYF. In nucleotides, the CDR3 is TGTGCCAGTAGTTTCTTAAATCAAGAGACCCAGTACTTC.

The rearrangement uses TRBV6-5 and TRBJ1-3; 7 positions agree with TRBD1. There are 16 residues in the CDR3. Germline trimming cut 0 bases from V and 0 bases from J; bases unmatched to any gene: 2. Germline V gene sequence: CDR1 MNHEY, CDR2 SVGAGI. CDR3 DNA: TGTGCCAGCAGTTACTCCGGGACAGCCTCTGGAAACACCATATATTTT. Residues: CASSYSGTASGNTIYF.